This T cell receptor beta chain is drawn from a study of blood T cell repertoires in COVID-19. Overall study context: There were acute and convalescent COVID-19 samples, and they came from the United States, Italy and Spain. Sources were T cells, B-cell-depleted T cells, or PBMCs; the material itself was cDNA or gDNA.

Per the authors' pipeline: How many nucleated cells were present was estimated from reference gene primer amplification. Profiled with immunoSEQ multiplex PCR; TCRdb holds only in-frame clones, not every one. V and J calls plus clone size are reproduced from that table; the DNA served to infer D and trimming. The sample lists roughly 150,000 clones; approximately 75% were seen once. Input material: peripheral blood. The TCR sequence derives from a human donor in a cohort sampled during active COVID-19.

The CDR3 coding sequence is TGTGCCTGGAGTGCCCCCAGGGTGGAGCAGTACTTC. Translated: CAWSAPRVEQYF. V gene TRBV30 combines with J gene TRBJ2-7; maybe TRBD1 (5 bases). This CDR3 spans 12 amino acids. V lost 1 base, J lost 7 bases, and 11 bases lay in between. Germline V gives CDR1 GTSNPN, CDR2 SVGIG (reference sequence).